The 11 T cell receptor beta chains given below trace back to one sample, sequenced in a study of T-cell reconstitution after alpha-beta-depleted transplantation in children. Preparing the TCRbeta library involved the use of unique molecular identifiers. TCRdb fed the PCR reads into MiXCR, producing one record per CDR3 protein. The data contain approximately 80,000 distinct CDR3 sequences, 13% to 15% of them singletons. The source material was PBMCs, mostly from graft donor cells, sampled 180 days after TCRalphabeta/CD19-depleted stem cell transplant. These receptors came from a male patient aged 2-10 years who had a stem cell transplant for acute lymphoblastic leukemia, so the T cells may come from the graft donor.

This clonotype has at least ten counts. The rearrangement uses TRBV5-6 and TRBJ2-7; TRBD2 might be the D (5 bases). Germline lookup yields CDR1 SGHDT and CDR2 YYEEEE. Trimming stripped 0 bases from V and 4 bases from J, with 14 bases between. The CDR3 length is 15 residues. The CDR3 DNA reads TGTGCCAGCAGCTTGGGGCCCGGGATTACTTACGAGCAGTACTTC. Amino acid sequence: CASSLGPGITYEQYF.

A few counts support this clonotype. The chain joins TRBV20-1 to TRBJ2-7, with 9 nucleotides matching TRBD2. Trimming at V came to 1 base and at J to 4 bases, leaving 5 bases not matched to a gene. The CDR3 has 14 residues. The germline CDR1 and CDR2 sequences are DFQATT and SNEGSKA (reference sequence). CDR3 in DNA: TGCAGTGCTAGAGTGCTAGCGGGATTATACGAGCAGTACTTC. Amino acid sequence: CSARVLAGLYEQYF.

The CDR3 spells CASSAVGRVPLHF. The CDR3 DNA reads as TGTGCCAGCAGTGCGGTGGGGCGCGTACCCCTCCACTTT. This sequence joins TRBV28 and TRBJ1-6; D is possibly TRBD1 (5 bases). Germline lookup yields CDR1 MDHEN and CDR2 SYDVKM. This CDR3 comprises 13 residues. Trimming shortened V by 5 bases and J by 12 bases, and 14 bases separated the two germline ends.

The V gene is TRBV5-1, the J gene TRBJ1-4, with D uncertain. The CDR3 extends over 13 amino acids. Germline CDR1 and CDR2: SGHRS and YFSETQ. V was trimmed by 1 base and J by 5 bases, leaving 6 bases between them. CDR3: CASSLRRNEKLFF. The CDR3 DNA sequence: TGCGCCAGCAGCTTGCGACGCAATGAAAAACTGTTTTTT.

This clonotype was seen only a few times. The chain employs TRBV9 and TRBJ2-1, with TRBD1 matching over 8 bases. Germline CDR1 and CDR2: SGDLS and YYNGEE. The CDR3 totals 16 residues. Trimming removed 1 base from V and 4 bases from J; junction bases left unmatched: 7. CDR3 protein: CASSVSRQGLYNEQFF. CDR3 DNA: TGTGCCAGCAGCGTATCCCGACAGGGGCTGTACAATGAGCAGTTCTTC.

The chain is built from TRBV24-1 and TRBJ2-1; the D is unclear. CDR3 length: 11 amino acids. Trimming pared 9 bases from V and 10 bases from J, leaving 12 bases between. CDR1 KGHDR and CDR2 SFDVKD come from the germline V gene. CDR3 in amino acids: CATGVGLEQFF. The CDR3 DNA is TGTGCCACCGGTGTAGGGCTAGAGCAGTTCTTC.

This clonotype has more than one count but fewer than ten. The V gene is TRBV5-1, the J gene TRBJ2-7; D is unresolved. V was cut by 4 bases and J by 3 bases, with 14 bases left in between. There are 14 residues in the CDR3. Looked up from germline, CDR1 is SGHRS and CDR2 is YFSETQ. The CDR3 DNA sequence: TGCGCCAGCAGCACCCTAGTTCACAGCTACGAGCAGTACTTC. Translating it yields CASSTLVHSYEQYF.

In its sample, this clonotype was seen a few times. The gene calls are TRBV5-6 and TRBJ1-5; D might be TRBD1 (6 bases). The CDR3 runs to 16 residues. Germline lookup yields CDR1 SGHDT and CDR2 YYEEEE. V lost 1 base to trimming and J lost 3 bases, with 14 bases between them. The CDR3 DNA is TGTGCCAGCAGCTTGTCGGCGGACAGCCACAATCAGCCCCAGCATTTT. Its translation is CASSLSADSHNQPQHF.

This clonotype occurred a few times. The chain has TRBV6-1 and TRBJ2-7; D gene uncertain. Looked up from germline, CDR1 is MNHNS and CDR2 is SASEGT. This CDR3 has 13 residues. V was shortened by 6 bases and J by 0 bases, with 9 bases between the two germline ends. The CDR3 coding sequence is TGTGCCAGCAGACTGCTTCGCTCCTACGAGCAGTACTTC. Protein product: CASRLLRSYEQYF.

This clonotype came up a few times. V and J are TRBV20-1 and TRBJ2-7, with D perhaps TRBD2 (6 bases). The CDR3 runs to 13 residues. Germline CDR1 DFQATT, CDR2 SNEGSKA (reference sequence). Trimming removed 6 bases at V and 4 bases at J, with 16 bases between. CDR3 residues: CSAQRRGRYEQYF. The CDR3 nucleotides are TGCAGTGCCCAGAGGAGGGGACGGTACGAGCAGTACTTC.

This chain joins TRBV4-1 and TRBJ2-5; D unclear. The CDR3 runs 14 residues. Germline V gene sequence: CDR1 MGHRA, CDR2 YSYEKL. V was trimmed by 0 bases and J by 8 bases, leaving 13 bases between them. CDR3 in DNA: TGCGCCAGCAGCCAAGATCGGACGGGTGGTACCCAGTACTTC. Residues: CASSQDRTGGTQYF.